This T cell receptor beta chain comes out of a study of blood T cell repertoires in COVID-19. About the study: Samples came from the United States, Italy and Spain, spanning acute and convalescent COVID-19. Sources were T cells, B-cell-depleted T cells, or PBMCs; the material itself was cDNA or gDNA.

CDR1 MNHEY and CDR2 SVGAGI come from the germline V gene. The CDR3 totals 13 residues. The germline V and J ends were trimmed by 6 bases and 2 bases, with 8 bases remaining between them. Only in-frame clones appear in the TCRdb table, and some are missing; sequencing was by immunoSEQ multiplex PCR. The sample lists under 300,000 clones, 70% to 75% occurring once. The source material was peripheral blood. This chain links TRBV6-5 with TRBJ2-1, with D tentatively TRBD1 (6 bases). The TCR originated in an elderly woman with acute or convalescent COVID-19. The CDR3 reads CASSRGTYNEQFF. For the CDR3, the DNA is TGTGCCAGCAGCAGGGGAACCTACAATGAGCAGTTCTTC.